Sample share makes the clone carrying this TCR beta chain medium-sized. What it binds is unknown. After constant-region reverse-primer amplification, full-length variable regions underwent semi-nested PCR with Nested Universal Primer A. TCRdb reprocessed the 5' RACE reads with MiXCR, giving one entry per CDR3 protein. Of 34,000 or so distinct CDR3 sequences listed, about a quarter are singletons. Cells sorted as Tregs were CD4+, CD25+ and CD127-/low. Points from the study as a whole: Tumor Tregs overlapped most with tumor, then blood, naive CD4+ cells. Tumor memory CD4+ T cell TCR gene usage clustered with blood and lymph node memory CD4+ cells and lymph node naive CD4+ cells.

The trim removed 2 bases at V and 6 bases at J, leaving 3 bases unmatched. The CDR3 runs to 15 residues. Germline V lookup: CDR1 SGHTA, CDR2 FQGTGA. The clonotype comes from a female donor with breast cancer. Sequencing was done on a sample of tumor-infiltrating Tregs sorted from the breast tumor. The gene calls are TRBV7-3 and TRBJ2-1; 11 nucleotides align to TRBD2. The CDR3 is CASSLGLAGINEQFF. The DNA of the CDR3 is TGTGCCAGCAGCTTAGGACTAGCGGGTATCAATGAGCAGTTCTTC.